The sample holds many counts of the clone carrying this TCR beta chain. Its antigen remains unidentified. The data were obtained in a study of molecular identifiers for immune sequencing clone quantification. Study findings and constraints: In naive cells, under 1% of molecules belonged to clones above 20 RNA copies, against over 99% in effector cells. Identical TCR molecules that share a barcode could lead to an underestimation of highly expanded clone sizes.

CDR3 length: 14 residues. V lost 3 bases and J 2 bases, leaving 10 bases between the germline ends. Germline V lookup: CDR1 SGDLS, CDR2 YYNGEE. Naive CD8 library inputs spanned roughly 17,000 to 1,100,000 sorted cells and 10%, 30% or 50% RNA. Previously reported methods and listed TCR primers produced the bulk TCR libraries. TCRdb reanalysed the PCR reads using MiXCR and keeps one entry per CDR3 protein. The sample shows 90,000 or so distinct CDR3 sequences, about 23% of them seen only once. The source of this sequence is a human donor in good health. Some libraries in this study had Jurkat cell RNA spiked in. The chain joins TRBV9 to TRBJ2-3; D is perhaps TRBD2 (5 bases). Material for sequencing was naive CD8+ T cells from blood, with Jurkat cell RNA spiked in. Subset defined: FACS-sorted CD8+CD4-CCR7+CD45RA+ naive T cells. The CDR3 spells CASSESGLTDTQYF. The DNA for the CDR3 is TGTGCCAGCAGCGAGAGCGGACTCACAGATACGCAGTATTTT. Looking up the rest from reference TRBV9 and TRBJ2-3 gives the full variable domain: DSGVTQTPKHLITATGQRVTLRCSPRSGDLSVYWYQQSLDQGLQFLIQYYNGEERAKGNILERFSAQQFPDLHSELNLSSLELGDSALYFCASSESGLTDTQYFGPGTRLTVL.